A single sample is the source of the 25 T cell receptor beta chains below, sequenced in a study of cytomegalovirus exposure and HLA in healthy donors. A multiplex PCR was run with 60 Vbeta primers and 13 Jbeta primers. Generated by immunoSEQ multiplex PCR, the TCRdb table keeps only in-frame clones and is missing some. This sample's table has 95,000 to 150,000 clones. The sequencing sample was made of PBMCs. Receptors originate from a man between 40 and 49 years old in good health and CMV-seronegative.

The chain uses TRBV29-1 and TRBJ2-4, with D possibly TRBD1 on 5 matching bases. Trimming removed 0 bases at V and 8 bases at J, with 8 bases between. The CDR3 loop spans 12 amino acids. Germline values: CDR1 SQVTM, CDR2 ANQGSEA. The CDR3 reads CSVEEDMYIQYF. The CDR3 DNA sequence: TGCAGCGTTGAAGAGGACATGTACATTCAGTACTTC.

The chain uses TRBV5-1 and TRBJ2-5; 13 bases line up with TRBD2. Germline-derived CDR1 and CDR2 are SGHRS and YFSETQ. There are 19 residues in the CDR3. V trimming: 0 bases; J trimming: 2 bases; junction bases outside the gene matches: 10. CDR3 protein: CASSLGYPGLAGLQETQYF. CDR3 sequence (DNA): TGCGCCAGCAGCTTGGGATATCCGGGACTAGCGGGATTACAAGAGACCCAGTACTTC. The entire variable domain, with the rest obtained from reference TRBV5-1 and TRBJ2-5, is as follows: KAGVTQTPRYLIKTRGQQVTLSCSPISGHRSVSWYQQTPGQGLQFLFEYFSETQRNKGNFPGRFSGRQFSNSRSEMNVSTLELGDSALYLCASSLGYPGLAGLQETQYFGPGTRLLVL.

In DNA, the CDR3 is TGTGCCAGTAGCTCCAACAGGGGGAGCGGCTACACCTTC. Encoded protein: CASSSNRGSGYTF. The rearrangement joins TRBV19 to TRBJ1-2; TRBD1 agrees at 8 bases. The CDR3 consists of 13 residues. Germline CDR1 is LNHDA and CDR2 is SQIVND (reference sequence). The J segment lost 8 bases and the V segment lost 6 bases, leaving 8 bases of the junction unmatched.

V and J are TRBV13 and TRBJ2-2; 8 bases fit TRBD2. The CDR3 spans 14 residues. The germline V gene has CDR1 PRHDT and CDR2 FYEKMQ (reference sequence). The junction had 4 bases not matched to a gene; V was cut back by 8 bases and J by 2 bases. The CDR3 loop reads CASSGGYNTGELFF. CDR3 DNA: TGTGCCAGCTCGGGGGGGTACAACACCGGGGAGCTGTTTTTT.

This chain links TRBV27 with TRBJ1-1; D not resolved. Germline CDR1 reads MNHEY; CDR2 reads SMNVEV (reference sequence). V lost 2 bases, J lost 1 base, and 8 bases lay in between. This CDR3 comprises 14 residues. The CDR3 nucleotides are TGTGCCAGCAGTTTAGCACGAGGGAACACTGAAGCTTTCTTT. Amino acids: CASSLARGNTEAFF.

The CDR3 reads CASSIGQGKMHTEAFF. CDR3 bases: TGTGCCAGTAGTATAGGACAGGGAAAGATGCACACTGAAGCTTTCTTT. The chain links TRBV19 to TRBJ1-1, with TRBD1 matching 7 bases. The CDR3 is 16 amino acids. Germline CDR1 reads LNHDA; CDR2 reads SQIVND (reference sequence). V trimming: 1 base; J trimming: 3 bases; junction bases outside the gene matches: 8.

This chain joins TRBV28 and TRBJ1-1; the D gene is possibly TRBD1 (6 bases). Deletions cut 6 bases from V and 0 bases from J, with 11 bases between. Germline CDR1 reads MDHEN; CDR2 reads SYDVKM. This CDR3 is built from 14 residues. CDR3 in amino acids: CASSDEGVNTEAFF. For the CDR3, the DNA is TGTGCCAGCAGCGACGAGGGGGTGAACACTGAAGCTTTCTTT.

The V and J genes are TRBV6-1 and TRBJ2-1; 9 bases agree with TRBD1. The J segment lost 6 bases and the V segment lost 6 bases, leaving 9 bases of the junction unmatched. CDR1 and CDR2 from the germline V gene are MNHNS and SASEGT. The CDR3 spans 15 residues. The CDR3 DNA reads TGTGCCAGCAGGTCCACAGGGGGCGCATTCAATGAGCAGTTCTTC. Protein product: CASRSTGGAFNEQFF.

The V gene is TRBV18, the J gene TRBJ2-1; tentatively, D is TRBD2 (6 bases). This CDR3 has 15 residues. CDR1 and CDR2 (germline): KGHSH, LQKENI. Deletions cut 3 bases from V and 5 bases from J, with 14 bases between. CDR3 nucleotide sequence: TGTGCCAGCTCACCGGGAGCGGGTCACGACAATGAGCAGTTCTTC. This sequence encodes CASSPGAGHDNEQFF.

This chain uses TRBV6-6 with TRBJ2-7; 9 bases align to TRBD2. The trim removed 5 bases at V and 4 bases at J, leaving 9 bases unmatched. CDR1 is MNHNY and CDR2 is SVGAGI in the germline V gene (reference sequence). The CDR3 has 15 amino acids. The CDR3 spells CASSPGLAHSYEQYF. As DNA, the CDR3 is TGTGCCAGCAGTCCCGGACTAGCGCATTCTTACGAGCAGTACTTC.

The genes are TRBV29-1 and TRBJ2-7; 9 bases match TRBD1. Trimming took 7 bases from V and 2 from J; bases not matched to a gene: 9. The CDR3 covers 14 residues. Germline CDR1 and CDR2: SQVTM and ANQGSEA. DNA for the CDR3: TGCAGCGCTCTAACACAGGGGGCGCCCTACGAGCAGTACTTC. Amino acids: CSALTQGAPYEQYF.

The DNA of the CDR3 is TGTGCCAGCAGCCAAGAAAACAGGGGGCTTGAGCTTCCGTACAATGAGCAGTTCTTC. The encoded protein is CASSQENRGLELPYNEQFF. This chain uses TRBV4-2 with TRBJ2-1; 9 bases map to TRBD1. Losses at the gene ends were 0 bases for V and 4 bases for J; bases not matched to a gene: 13. The CDR3 extends over 19 amino acids. CDR1 is LGHNA, CDR2 YNFKEQ, per germline.

The chain employs TRBV5-1 and TRBJ1-2; the match to TRBD1 covers 10 bases. Germline CDR1 and CDR2: SGHRS and YFSETQ. The CDR3 loop spans 17 amino acids. With V trimmed by 7 bases and J by 5 bases, 17 bases remained unmatched. In DNA form, the CDR3 reads TGCGCCAGCGCGAACCAACCAGGGACAGGGGCATCATATGGCTACACCTTC. Its protein is CASANQPGTGASYGYTF.

The J gene is TRBJ2-7, the V gene TRBV5-4; 7 positions agree with TRBD2. Germline assignment: CDR1 SGHNT and CDR2 YYREEE (reference sequence). The CDR3 is 16 amino acids. The V gene end was trimmed by 2 bases and the J gene end by 2 bases; junction bases not matched to a gene: 10. CDR3 sequence (DNA): TGTGCCAGCAGCTTTCTTCGTGGCAGCGGGACCTACGAGCAGTACTTC. This encodes CASSFLRGSGTYEQYF.

The chain links TRBV5-1 to TRBJ2-5; TRBD1 aligns across 9 bases. The tail of the sequence fits TRBJ2-7 better, so the J call may be wrong. Germline CDR1 and CDR2: SGHRS and YFSETQ. The CDR3 consists of 15 residues. CDR3: CASKLGTGPFYEQYF. In nucleotides, the CDR3 is TGCGCCAGCAAATTGGGGACAGGGCCCTTCTACGAGCAGTACTTC.

The chain combines TRBV28 with TRBJ2-7, with 14 bases matching TRBD2. CDR3 size: 15 residues. After removal of 5 bases from V and 9 bases from J, the junction contained 9 bases not matched to a gene. CDR1 and CDR2 from the germline V gene are MDHEN and SYDVKM. Here the CDR3 reads CASSPPGLAGVGQYF. CDR3 DNA: TGTGCCAGCAGTCCCCCGGGACTAGCGGGAGTCGGGCAGTACTTC. Full variable domain (outside the CDR3, taken from reference TRBV28 and TRBJ2-7): DVKVTQSSRYLVKRTGEKVFLECVQDMDHENMFWYRQDPGLGLRLIYFSYDVKMKEKGDIPEGYSVSREKKERFSLILESASTNQTSMYLCASSPPGLAGVGQYFGPGTRLTVT.

The V call is TRBV2, the J call TRBJ2-5; tentatively, D is TRBD1 (6 bases). The J call is uncertain, as TRBJ2-7 better fits the DNA end. This CDR3 region has 12 residues. Germline-derived CDR1 and CDR2 are SNHLY and FYNNEI. This CDR3 reads CASTTGFYEQYF. CDR3 DNA: TGTGCCAGCACAACAGGGTTCTACGAGCAGTACTTC.

The chain links TRBV7-9 to TRBJ2-3, with D tentatively TRBD1 (5 bases). The length of the CDR3 is 14 residues. Germline CDR1 is SEHNR and CDR2 is FQNEAQ (reference sequence). The V end was cut by 5 bases, the J end by 2 bases, with 11 bases between. The CDR3 coding sequence is TGTGCCAGCAGCCGGACAAAGAACACAGATACGCAGTATTTT. This codes for CASSRTKNTDTQYF.

V and J are TRBV28 and TRBJ2-7; 10 positions match TRBD2. The CDR3 spans 15 residues. Germline lookup yields CDR1 MDHEN and CDR2 SYDVKM. With 2 bases clipped from V and 0 bases from J, the junction kept 1 base outside the gene matches. The CDR3 spells CASSLRTSGSYEQYF. CDR3 nucleotide sequence: TGTGCCAGCAGTTTAAGGACTAGCGGCTCCTACGAGCAGTACTTC.

The rearrangement joins TRBV2 to TRBJ2-7; TRBD2 matches 13 bases. This CDR3 is 16 amino acids long. V lost 5 bases, J lost 3 bases, and 7 bases stayed unmatched. The germline V gene has CDR1 SNHLY and CDR2 FYNNEI. The CDR3 sequence: CASSRTSGRLGYEQYF. Written as DNA, the CDR3 is TGTGCCAGCAGTCGGACTAGCGGGAGACTCGGCTACGAGCAGTACTTC.

The V gene is TRBV2, the J gene TRBJ2-3, with 7 bases lining up with TRBD2. The V and J ends lost 8 bases and 4 bases, in that order; junction bases with no gene match: 12. CDR3 size: 15 residues. The germline gives CDR1 SNHLY, CDR2 FYNNEI. CDR3 in DNA: TGTGCCAGCGTTAGAGGGAGGGTGGGGTCAGATACGCAGTATTTT. It translates to CASVRGRVGSDTQYF.

The V and J genes are TRBV5-1 and TRBJ1-3; D might be TRBD1 (6 bases). With 3 bases removed from V and 0 bases from J, the gap between germline ends came to 7 bases. This CDR3 is 14 amino acids long. Germline values: CDR1 SGHRS, CDR2 YFSETQ. CDR3 residues: CASSWTASGNTIYF. CDR3 sequence (DNA): TGCGCCAGCAGCTGGACAGCCTCTGGAAACACCATATATTTT.

The chain couples TRBV5-1 to TRBJ2-1, with D perhaps matching TRBD1 (5 bases). This CDR3 region has 11 residues. The V gene's germline CDR1 is SGHRS and CDR2 YFSETQ. V was pared by 0 bases and J by 10 bases, with 5 bases between. CDR3 region: CASSLGQEQFF. CDR3 bases: TGCGCCAGCAGCTTGGGACAGGAGCAGTTCTTC. Based on the CDR3 plus reference TRBV5-1 and TRBJ2-1, the full variable domain is KAGVTQTPRYLIKTRGQQVTLSCSPISGHRSVSWYQQTPGQGLQFLFEYFSETQRNKGNFPGRFSGRQFSNSRSEMNVSTLELGDSALYLCASSLGQEQFFGPGTRLTVL.

The chain has TRBV1 and TRBJ1-5; the table gives TRBD1 as D, unverified against the DNA. TRBV1 is a pseudogene segment. This CDR3 region has 15 residues. CDR3 bases: TGCACCAGCAGCCAAGAGGCAATCATTCCCCGGCCCCAGCATTTT. It is translated as CTSSQEAIIPRPQHF.

This chain links TRBV7-3 with TRBJ2-6, with D unclear. Germline V lookup: CDR1 SGHTA, CDR2 FQGTGA. V was pared by 1 base and J by 1 base, with 11 bases between. The CDR3 runs to 17 residues. DNA for the CDR3: TGTGCCAGCAGCTTAAGTAACACCAATTCTGGGGCCAACGTCCTGACTTTC. Translated, it gives CASSLSNTNSGANVLTF.